This T cell receptor (beta chain) emerged from a study of T cell responses to AZD1222 COVID-19 vaccine. The study, taken as a whole, reports: Nearly half of spike-specific TCRs reportedly target variant regions that are unmutated in the B.1.351 and B.1.1.7 variants.

Looked up from germline, CDR1 is MNHEY and CDR2 is SVGAGI. CDR3 length: 16 residues. The V end was cut by 0 bases, the J end by 3 bases, with 14 bases between. Profiled with immunoSEQ multiplex PCR; TCRdb holds only in-frame clones, not every one. The sample's table shows about 140,000 clones. As for this clone: Its antigen is as yet unknown.

The specimen was peripheral blood. V is TRBV6-5 and J is TRBJ1-2, with D perhaps TRBD1 (6 bases). This receptor was obtained from an adult in good health. CDR3 DNA sequence: TGTGCCAGCAGTTACTCGAGAGGCCGGGGGCACTATGGCTACACCTTC. It specifies CASSYSRGRGHYGYTF.